The clone carrying this TCR beta chain was found once. As yet, its antigen is unknown. The data belong to a study of cytomegalovirus exposure and HLA in healthy donors. Study conclusions and caveats: It was 164 TCR beta chains that were listed as cytomegalovirus-associated. Confirmation was obtained in vitro that a few CMV-associated chains are specific for CMV antigens. In the approximately 130 validation repertoires, just under 95% of cluster scores exceeded 0, per a later analysis.

The donors were in the roughly 130-subject validation cohort; that cohort was separate from the approximately 670-subject first cohort. The method was immunoSEQ multiplex PCR; TCRdb's version includes in-frame clones alone and lacks a portion of them. The table includes 250,000 to 350,000 clones, about nine tenths detected once. The sequence came from a woman aged 18 to 35 in good health and CMV-seronegative. The specimen was PBMCs.

CDR3: CASSQVDTNTEAFF. The CDR3, as DNA: TGTGCCAGCAGCCAAGTTGACACGAACACTGAAGCTTTCTTT. This rearrangement joins TRBV4-2 to TRBJ1-1; D gene ambiguous. V was shortened by 1 base and J by 1 base, with 7 bases between the two germline ends. Germline CDR1 reads LGHNA; CDR2 reads YNFKEQ. The length of the CDR3 is 14 residues.